This entry lists 31 T cell receptor beta chains sequenced from one sample in a study of identical twins. A single record per CDR3 protein comes from TCRdb applying MiXCR to the 5' RACE reads. The sample yields hundreds of thousands of distinct CDR3 sequences, 9% to 15% seen once. The data also belong to a second study, concerning yellow fever vaccine responses in identical twins.

Sequencing used PBMCs. These TCRs come from a young woman in good health.

This clonotype was observed a handful of times. V gene TRBV18 combines with J gene TRBJ2-7, with a tentative D call TRBD2 (6 bases). The CDR3 runs to 15 residues. V shed 4 bases and J shed 2 bases, with 15 bases lying between them. Germline loops: CDR1 KGHSH, CDR2 LQKENI. The CDR3, as DNA: TGTGCCAGCTCACTTTCCGCGGGGATGGCCTACGAGCAGTACGTC. Its protein product is CASSLSAGMAYEQYV.

The chain links TRBV19 to TRBJ1-4, with D maybe TRBD1 (6 bases). Germline V gives CDR1 LNHDA, CDR2 SQIVND (reference sequence). V was pared by 3 bases and J by 2 bases, with 7 bases between. The CDR3 consists of 14 residues. CDR3 region: CASSIRGTNEKLFF. The CDR3, as DNA: TGTGCCAGTAGTATCAGGGGTACTAATGAAAAACTGTTTTTT.

The chain couples TRBV5-1 to TRBJ2-5, with TRBD2 matching over 12 bases. CDR1 and CDR2 (germline): SGHRS, YFSETQ. The length of the CDR3 is 16 residues. With 6 bases clipped from V and 4 bases from J, the junction kept 10 bases outside the gene matches. The CDR3 DNA sequence: TGCGCCAGCATGCCTATTCCGGGACTAGCGGGAGAGACCCAGTACTTC. Translation gives CASMPIPGLAGETQYF.

This chain connects TRBV29-1 to TRBJ2-1, with a weak D call TRBD2 (5 bases). Germline assignment: CDR1 SQVTM and CDR2 ANQGSEA. The V end was cut by 6 bases, the J end by 4 bases, with 16 bases between. The CDR3 extends over 14 amino acids. CDR3 protein: CSVPTRGPYNEQFF. CDR3 sequence (DNA): TGCAGCGTCCCAACTAGAGGCCCGTACAATGAGCAGTTCTTC.

At least ten counts were recorded for this clonotype. The chain uses TRBV27 and TRBJ2-7, with D perhaps TRBD1 or TRBD2 (5 bases each). The V and J ends lost 3 bases and 5 bases respectively, with 11 bases between them. The germline CDR1 and CDR2 sequences are MNHEY and SMNVEV (reference sequence). The CDR3 runs to 13 residues. The CDR3 spells CASSLVLGDEQYF. As DNA, the CDR3 is TGTGCCAGCAGTTTGGTGTTGGGGGACGAGCAGTACTTC.

This clonotype has only a few counts. The chain combines TRBV29-1 with TRBJ2-1, with TRBD2 identical over 9 bases. The germline V gene has CDR1 SQVTM and CDR2 ANQGSEA. The ends lost 8 bases at V and 7 bases at J; junction bases unmatched: 9. This CDR3 contains 13 residues. The CDR3 loop is CSILAGERNEQFF. The CDR3 DNA is TGCAGCATCTTAGCGGGAGAGCGGAATGAGCAGTTCTTC.

This clonotype showed up just a few times. This chain links TRBV12-3 or TRBV12-4 with TRBJ1-6; 10 bases agree with TRBD1. The CDR3 length is 16 residues. Losses at the gene ends were 2 bases for V and 7 bases for J; bases not matched to a gene: 5. The CDR3 region has the DNA TGTGCCAGCAGTTTAAGGACAGGGGGGGGAAATTCACCCCTCCACTTT. Protein: CASSLRTGGGNSPLHF.

This clonotype was seen a handful of times. The V call is TRBV12-3 or TRBV12-4, the J call TRBJ1-1; D is perhaps TRBD1 (5 bases). The ends were cut back, 6 bases at V and 5 bases at J, with 19 bases in the middle. CDR3 length: 15 residues. The CDR3 loop reads CASRDLTVGATEAFF. Here the CDR3 DNA reads TGTGCCAGCAGGGACCTGACAGTCGGGGCGACTGAAGCTTTCTTT.

The chain employs TRBV20-1 and TRBJ2-3, with 8 bases that match TRBD2. The V and J ends lost 6 bases and 5 bases, in that order; junction bases with no gene match: 7. In germline, CDR1 is DFQATT, CDR2 SNEGSKA (reference sequence). This CDR3 is 13 amino acids long. CDR3 coding DNA: TGCAGTGCCAGCGAGCGGGAGATAGATACGCAGTATTTT. It codes for CSASEREIDTQYF.

This clonotype was recorded many times. J is TRBJ2-1 and V is TRBV3-1; D is uncertain. Germline loops: CDR1 LGHDT, CDR2 YNNKEL (reference sequence). The V and J ends lost 1 base and 10 bases respectively, with 5 bases between them. The CDR3 is made up of 11 amino acids. The CDR3 DNA is TGTGCCAGCAGCCAAGTCAGGGAGCAGTTCTTC. Protein product: CASSQVREQFF.

This clonotype has a count of ten or more. This sequence joins TRBV7-8 and TRBJ2-5, with D unclear. Germline assignment: CDR1 SGHVS and CDR2 FQNEAQ. V lost 5 bases, J lost 4 bases, and 14 bases lay in between. This CDR3 contains 14 residues. This CDR3 reads CASSTQRSAETQYF. CDR3 bases: TGTGCCAGCAGCACCCAACGTTCGGCAGAGACCCAGTACTTC.

The CDR3 region is CASSLKAGGKNIQYF. For the CDR3, the DNA is TGTGCCAGCAGCTTAAAAGCGGGAGGGAAAAACATTCAGTACTTC. This sequence joins TRBV7-3 and TRBJ2-4, with 10 bases fitting TRBD2. The V gene's germline CDR1 is SGHTA and CDR2 FQGTGA. The V segment lost 1 base and the J segment 4 bases; nucleotides outside the gene matches: 1. The CDR3 totals 15 residues.

This clonotype was observed many times. The V gene is TRBV7-9, the J gene TRBJ1-5; D may be TRBD1 (5 bases). Germline V gives CDR1 SEHNR, CDR2 FQNEAQ (reference sequence). CDR3 length equals 15 residues. V lost 5 bases and J lost 1, with 12 bases in between. CDR3 sequence reads: CASSPPGLSNQPQHF. The CDR3 bases are TGTGCCAGCAGCCCGCCGGGACTAAGCAATCAGCCCCAGCATTTT.

This clonotype was counted ten times or more. Relative to the germline gene, one junction end is altered; a read error may explain this. The chain is built from TRBV28 and TRBJ2-7; 8 nucleotides agree with TRBD2. Germline CDR1 MDHEN, CDR2 SYDVKM. This CDR3 comprises 16 residues. CDR3 DNA: TGTGCCAGCAATTTAGCGGGACCCTCAGCTACCTACGAGCAGTACTTC. Encoded protein: CASNLAGPSATYEQYF. The full variable domain, its missing parts supplied by reference TRBV28 and TRBJ2-7, is DVKVTQSSRYLVKRTGEKVFLECVQDMDHENMFWYRQDPGLGLRLIYFSYDVKMKEKGDIPEGYSVSREKKERFSLILESASTNQTSMYLCASNLAGPSATYEQYFGPGTRLTVT.

Concerning this clonotype itself: The junction shows a germline mismatch at one end, possibly a read error. The chain carries TRBV12-3 or TRBV12-4 and TRBJ1-6, with no clear D. This CDR3 spans 13 amino acids. This CDR3 reads CASSLDFNSPRHF. In DNA form, the CDR3 reads TGTGCCAGCAGTTTGGATTTCAATTCACCCCGCCACTTT.

This clonotype was detected only a few times. The chain carries TRBV12-3 or TRBV12-4 and TRBJ2-2; either TRBD1 or TRBD2 may fit D (6 bases each). This CDR3 comprises 14 residues. V was cut by 3 bases and J by 4 bases, with 9 bases left in between. CDR3 nucleotides: TGTGCCAGCAGTTTTGGGGGGCCCACCGGGGAGCTGTTTTTT. It yields the protein CASSFGGPTGELFF.

The chain couples TRBV18 to TRBJ2-7, with a weak D call TRBD2 (5 bases). Germline lookup yields CDR1 KGHSH and CDR2 LQKENI. The CDR3 totals 14 residues. V lost 3 bases to trimming and J lost 3 bases, with 12 bases between them. CDR3 DNA sequence: TGTGCCAGCTCACCCCTGGACTCAATCTACGAGCAGTACGTC. It yields the protein CASSPLDSIYEQYV.

The rearrangement uses TRBV20-1 and TRBJ1-1; D gene unclear. CDR1 DFQATT and CDR2 SNEGSKA come from the germline V gene (reference sequence). The length of the CDR3 is 11 residues. CDR3 bases: TGCAGCCATAAAAAAAGCCCTGAAGCTTTCTTT. It specifies CSHKKSPEAFF.

This clonotype was counted at least ten times. The chain links TRBV12-3 or TRBV12-4 to TRBJ1-5; 7 nucleotides align to TRBD1. V gave up 6 bases and J gave up 3 bases; unmatched junction bases: 5. The CDR3 is 14 amino acids. CDR3 nucleotides: TGTGCCAGCAGAGGAGGGGGCAACAATCAGCCCCAGCATTTT. Its translation: CASRGGGNNQPQHF.

This clonotype was observed a few times. J is TRBJ2-2 and V is TRBV4-2; either TRBD1 or TRBD2 may fit D (5 bases each). The V end lost 5 bases, the J end lost 0 bases, and 16 bases lay between the germline ends. Per germline, CDR1 LGHNA and CDR2 YNFKEQ. The CDR3 has 17 amino acids. CDR3 amino acids: CASSLQDLLANTGELFF. CDR3 in DNA: TGTGCCAGCAGCTTACAGGATCTACTAGCGAACACCGGGGAGCTGTTTTTT.

The genes are TRBV27 and TRBJ1-1; maybe TRBD1 (6 bases). The CDR3 runs to 16 residues. Per germline, CDR1 MNHEY and CDR2 SMNVEV (reference sequence). Trimming removed 7 bases at V and 2 bases at J, with 20 bases between. CDR3 sequence: CASTASRQGINTEAFF. Here the CDR3 DNA reads TGTGCCAGCACCGCAAGTCGGCAGGGGATAAACACTGAAGCTTTCTTT.

This clonotype was counted between two and nine times. The chain joins TRBV28 to TRBJ2-5; TRBD1 matches 8 bases. The germline gives CDR1 MDHEN, CDR2 SYDVKM. V dropped 6 bases and J dropped 2; count of bases not matched to a gene: 5. CDR3 length: 14 amino acids. CDR3 in amino acids: CASSLTGDQETQYF. In DNA form, the CDR3 reads TGTGCCAGCAGCCTGACAGGGGATCAAGAGACCCAGTACTTC.

The chain uses TRBV7-6 and TRBJ2-7; no clear D. This CDR3 has 14 residues. In germline, CDR1 is SGHVS, CDR2 FNYEAQ. Trimming shortened V by 3 bases and J by 0 bases, and 9 bases separated the two germline ends. The CDR3 is CASSFPMSSYEQYV. Written as DNA, the CDR3 is TGTGCCAGCAGCTTCCCCATGAGCTCCTACGAGCAGTACGTC.

The V gene is TRBV4-1, the J gene TRBJ2-3; 12 bases agree with TRBD2. V dropped 1 base and J dropped 3; count of bases not matched to a gene: 11. The CDR3 contains 19 residues. The germline gives CDR1 MGHRA, CDR2 YSYEKL. CDR3 loop: CASSQVPPTSGSRTDTQYF. The CDR3 DNA reads as TGCGCCAGCAGCCAAGTTCCGCCGACTAGCGGGAGTAGGACAGATACGCAGTATTTT.

This clonotype showed up just a few times. DNA for the CDR3: TGTGCCAGCAACTCGGGACGGGGGACCCAGTACTTC. Translating it yields CASNSGRGTQYF. The chain couples TRBV12-3 or TRBV12-4 to TRBJ2-5, with D possibly being TRBD1 or TRBD2 (5 bases each). The CDR3 spans 12 residues. V was cut by 7 bases and J by 7 bases, with 13 bases left in between.

There are a few counts of this clonotype. This rearrangement joins TRBV7-8 to TRBJ2-7; tentative D call: TRBD1 (5 bases). Trimming stripped 5 bases from V and 4 bases from J, with 12 bases between. This CDR3 contains 13 residues. Germline CDR1 reads SGHVS; CDR2 reads FQNEAQ. The CDR3: CASSPGFGYEQYF. CDR3 DNA sequence: TGTGCCAGCAGCCCAGGGTTCGGATACGAGCAGTACTTC.

In its sample, this clonotype was seen many times. J is TRBJ2-7 and V is TRBV20-1, with TRBD2 as a possible D gene (6 bases). The germline V and J ends were trimmed by 3 bases and 4 bases, with 16 bases remaining between them. CDR3 size: 14 residues. Germline V lookup: CDR1 DFQATT, CDR2 SNEGSKA (reference sequence). The CDR3 is CSARGLEGWYEQYF. In DNA, the CDR3 is TGCAGTGCTAGGGGGCTGGAGGGGTGGTACGAGCAGTACTTC.

This clonotype was seen a handful of times. The genes are TRBV6-2 or TRBV6-3 and TRBJ2-1; D gene ambiguous. This CDR3 region has 11 residues. V was trimmed by 10 bases and J by 8 bases, leaving 12 bases between them. Germline loops: CDR1 MNHEY, CDR2 SVGEGT. The CDR3 bases are TGTGCCACCACCTTGTACCATGAGCAGTTCTTC. Translated, it gives CATTLYHEQFF.

There are many counts of this clonotype. One end of the junction varies from germline; a read error may be responsible. As DNA, the CDR3 is TGTGCCACCAGGAGAGAGAAGGGACTAGCGGGAGTCGAGCAGTTCTTC. Translation: CATRREKGLAGVEQFF. The rearrangement joins TRBV15 to TRBJ2-1; TRBD2 matches at 14 bases. Germline V gene sequence: CDR1 LNHNV, CDR2 YYDKDF (reference sequence). The CDR3 is made up of 16 amino acids. Using reference TRBV15 and TRBJ2-1 for the parts outside the CDR3, the full variable domain is DAMVIQNPRYQVTQFGKPVTLSCSQTLNHNVMYWYQQKSSQAPKLLFHYYDKDFNNEADTPDNFQSRRPNTSFCFLDIRSPGLGDTAMYLCATRREKGLAGVEQFFGPGTRLTVL.

The chain links TRBV27 to TRBJ1-1, with a weak D call TRBD1 (5 bases). The germline gives CDR1 MNHEY, CDR2 SMNVEV (reference sequence). This CDR3 spans 15 amino acids. Trimming left V 4 bases short and J 4 bases short, with 16 bases between. CDR3 region: CASSWGAGVSTEAFF. In DNA, the CDR3 is TGTGCCAGCAGTTGGGGCGCGGGGGTTAGCACTGAAGCTTTCTTT.

This clonotype was observed many times. The CDR3 here is CAISEVDGNEQFF. DNA of the CDR3: TGTGCCATCAGTGAGGTTGACGGCAATGAGCAGTTCTTC. The V gene is TRBV10-3, the J gene TRBJ2-1; no reliable D call. This CDR3 has 13 residues. Trimming removed 2 bases at V and 6 bases at J, with 8 bases between. Germline V gene data show CDR1 as ENHRY and CDR2 as SYGVKD.